The next 3 T cell receptor beta chains were all read from a single sample in a study of long-term antiretroviral therapy in people with HIV. Runs used v3.0 of the immunoSEQ assay and were done at survey level. TCRdb's table, derived via immunoSEQ multiplex PCR, lists solely in-frame clones and lacks some. The top ten hold under 5.5% of the sample, which has about 28,000 clones, approximately 93% seen once. The sample consisted of unsorted PBMCs, taken 3.1 years after starting antiretroviral therapy. The receptors were sampled from a man younger than 35 with HIV.

The V gene is TRBV7-9, the J gene TRBJ2-7, with 8 bases lining up with TRBD1. V gave up 5 bases and J gave up 5 bases; unmatched junction bases: 8. Per germline, CDR1 SEHNR and CDR2 FQNEAQ (reference sequence). The CDR3 runs to 14 residues. The CDR3 is CASSREGQAHEQYF. The CDR3 DNA reads TGTGCCAGCAGCCGAGAGGGACAGGCCCACGAGCAGTACTTC.

This chain links TRBV19 with TRBJ2-7, with 11 nucleotides matching TRBD2. This CDR3 is 15 amino acids long. CDR1 and CDR2 from the germline V gene are LNHDA and SQIVND (reference sequence). J was trimmed by 4 bases and V by 4 bases; bases with no gene match: 6. CDR3 sequence reads: CASSTPGLAVYEQYF. As DNA, the CDR3 is TGTGCCAGTAGTACGCCGGGACTAGCGGTTTACGAGCAGTACTTC.

The chain has TRBV6-5 and TRBJ2-7; D is unclear. V lost 2 bases and J lost 6, with 11 bases in between. CDR3 size: 13 residues. Germline CDR1 is MNHEY and CDR2 is SVGAGI. The CDR3 loop is CASSYGSLAEQYF. The CDR3 coding sequence is TGTGCCAGCAGTTACGGGTCCTTAGCCGAGCAGTACTTC.